This is a list of T cell receptor beta chains from one sample in a study of T-cell reconstitution after alpha-beta-depleted transplantation in children. TCRdb re-analysed the PCR reads in MiXCR, keeping a single row per CDR3 protein. The table has fewer than 550,000 distinct CDR3 sequences, roughly a tenth seen once. The source material was PBMCs, sampled before TCRalphabeta/CD19-depleted stem cell transplant. These TCRs come from a child aged 2 to 9 with inherited bone marrow failure, due to receive a stem cell transplant. CDR3s include the opening cysteine and the closing phenylalanine or tryptophan. A D gene is named only where the DNA matches it firmly. Clone size is shown for a subset of rows, as once, few, many or a class of expanded clone.

V gene	D gene	clone size	J gene	CDR3 protein	CDR3 DNA
TRBV4-3	TRBD2	few	TRBJ2-1	CASSATLAGAYNEQFF	TGCGCCAGCAGCGCAACACTAGCGGGGGCCTACAATGAGCAGTTCTTC
TRBV4-1	-	-	TRBJ2-1	CASSQGISPNEQFF	TGCGCCAGCAGCCAAGGAATTAGCCCCAATGAGCAGTTCTTC
TRBV5-1	-	many	TRBJ2-1	CASRFGRNEQFF	TGCGCCAGCAGATTCGGACGCAATGAGCAGTTCTTC
TRBV7-7	TRBD1	-	TRBJ2-7	CASSLGQGEYEQYF	TGTGCCAGCAGCTTAGGACAGGGGGAGTACGAGCAGTACTTC
TRBV5-1	-	many	TRBJ2-7	CASSFFERSYEQYF	TGCGCCAGCAGCTTCTTTGAACGCTCCTACGAGCAGTACTTC
TRBV12-3/TRBV12-4	-	few	TRBJ2-1	CASNRYGNEQFF	TGTGCCAGCAACAGATACGGCAATGAGCAGTTCTTC
TRBV20-1	-	-	TRBJ2-7	CSARGIFGLNYEQYF	TGCAGTGCTAGAGGGATCTTCGGGTTAAACTACGAGCAGTACTTC
TRBV12-3/TRBV12-4	-	many	TRBJ2-1	CASSLEHNEQFF	TGTGCCAGCAGTTTAGAGCACAATGAGCAGTTCTTC
TRBV7-6	TRBD2	-	TRBJ2-1	CASSPTRGGLGQGEQFF	TGTGCCAGCAGCCCAACGCGGGGGGGCCTCGGCCAAGGTGAGCAGTTCTTC
TRBV15	-	many	TRBJ2-1	CATSRGAGAYNEQFF	TGTGCCACCAGCAGAGGGGCAGGTGCCTACAATGAGCAGTTCTTC